The T cell receptor (beta chain) described here comes from a study of identical twins' blood T cells. Reared together, all three twin pairs probably met the same infectious agents and vaccines. The authors' processing: Per-library CDR3 reads ranged roughly 2 to 4 million; clonotypes, ~90,000 to ~550,000. Each CDR3 protein is one row after TCRdb ran MiXCR on the 5' RACE reads. These V and J calls rely on TCRdb rather than the paper's analysis. This table has fewer than 450,000 distinct CDR3 sequences, roughly 30% appearing once. Trimming removed 4 bases from V and 5 bases from J, with 5 bases in between. The germline CDR1 and CDR2 sequences are LNHDA and SQIVND (reference sequence). The CDR3 is 12 amino acids.

Source material: PBMCs. This sequence joins TRBV19 and TRBJ2-2; no reliable D call. This receptor was identified in a woman between 18 and 49 years old in good health. CDR3 region: CASSTKTGELFF. In nucleotides, the CDR3 is TGTGCCAGTAGTACCAAAACCGGGGAGCTGTTTTTT.